The 14 T cell receptor beta chains below come from one sample, sequenced in a study of T cells after yellow fever vaccination. MiXCR, run by TCRdb on the 5' RACE reads, gives a single entry per CDR3 protein. The sample carries approximately 47,000 distinct CDR3 sequences, around 6.8% recorded once. Specimen: PBMCs, either bulk or a sorted T-cell subset (CD4+, CD8+, memory, or dextramer-sorted; not recorded which), collected 45 days after the yellow fever booster vaccination. These receptors all come from a man under 40 who received the YFV17D yellow fever vaccine.

This clonotype was picked up many times. The chain joins TRBV10-3 to TRBJ1-5; D gene unclear. This CDR3 is 14 amino acids long. With 11 bases removed from V and 7 bases from J, the gap between germline ends came to 21 bases. Germline CDR1 is ENHRY and CDR2 is SYGVKD. The CDR3 spells CASKNPLADQPQHF. In DNA, the CDR3 is TGTGCCTCAAAGAACCCCTTAGCTGACCAGCCCCAGCATTTT.

This chain uses TRBV12-3 or TRBV12-4 with TRBJ1-1; D gene uncertain. The CDR3 runs to 14 residues. The V end was cut by 2 bases, the J end by 8 bases, with 15 bases between. The CDR3 sequence is CASSLMSAGGEAFF. For the CDR3, the DNA is TGTGCCAGCAGTTTAATGTCTGCAGGTGGAGAAGCTTTCTTT.

This clonotype turned up a few times. A read error may produce the germline difference seen at one junction end. DNA for the CDR3: TGTGCTAGCAGCTCCTTAGCGGGATTAAGCACAGATACGCAGTATTTT. Translation gives CASSSLAGLSTDTQYF. The chain is built from TRBV7-7 and TRBJ2-3; 8 nucleotides match TRBD2. The CDR3 has 16 residues. CDR1 is SSHAT, CDR2 FNYEAQ, per germline (reference sequence).

This clonotype was seen repeatedly, ten times or more. The rearrangement joins TRBV12-3 or TRBV12-4 to TRBJ2-5; the D is unclear. The V end lost 3 bases, the J end lost 4 bases, and 12 bases lay between the germline ends. The CDR3 loop spans 14 amino acids. The CDR3 reads CASSFSDDRETQYF. The CDR3 coding sequence is TGTGCCAGCAGTTTTTCAGATGACCGAGAGACCCAGTACTTC.

There are a few counts of this clonotype. The chain employs TRBV20-1 and TRBJ2-2; 9 bases fit TRBD2. V lost 3 bases and J lost 0; bases outside the gene matches: 2. This CDR3 is 15 amino acids long. CDR1 DFQATT and CDR2 SNEGSKA come from the germline V gene (reference sequence). CDR3 nucleotide sequence: TGCAGTGCTAGGGTAGCGGGAGCGAACACCGGGGAGCTGTTTTTT. Translation gives CSARVAGANTGELFF.

At least ten counts were recorded for this clonotype. This rearrangement joins TRBV29-1 to TRBJ2-5; TRBD2 aligns across 7 bases. The J segment lost 5 bases and the V segment lost 5 bases, leaving 8 bases of the junction unmatched. Germline loops: CDR1 SQVTM, CDR2 ANQGSEA. This CDR3 has 13 amino acids. CDR3 coding DNA: TGCAGCGTTATCCTGACTAGCTCTGAGACCCAGTACTTC. It yields the protein CSVILTSSETQYF.

This clonotype came up many times. The V and J genes are TRBV5-8 and TRBJ1-2; 7 bases agree with TRBD1. The CDR3 has 14 residues. The germline CDR1 and CDR2 sequences are SGHTS and YDEGEE. Trimming took 4 bases from V and 8 from J; bases not matched to a gene: 11. The CDR3 nucleotides are TGTGCCAGCAGCATTACGACAGGGACTATGGGCTACACCTTC. Encoded protein: CASSITTGTMGYTF. The variable domain in full, completed from reference TRBV5-8 and TRBJ1-2, reads EAGVTQSPTHLIKTRGQQATLRCSPISGHTSVYWYQQALGLGLQFLLWYDEGEERNRGNFPPRFSGRQFPNYSSELNVNALELEDSALYLCASSITTGTMGYTFGSGTRLTVV.

This clonotype appeared many times. The chain couples TRBV6-1 to TRBJ1-1, with D unclear. The CDR3 is made up of 14 amino acids. With 5 bases removed from V and 4 bases from J, the gap between germline ends came to 14 bases. CDR1 and CDR2 from the germline V gene are MNHNS and SASEGT. The CDR3: CASSRPGEFTEAFF. The DNA of the CDR3 is TGTGCCAGCAGTCGTCCCGGGGAGTTCACTGAAGCTTTCTTT.

The chain couples TRBV20-1 to TRBJ2-3, with 7 bases fitting TRBD2. This CDR3 is 15 amino acids long. J was trimmed by 1 base and V by 0 bases; bases with no gene match: 4. Germline values: CDR1 DFQATT, CDR2 SNEGSKA (reference sequence). The CDR3, as DNA: TGCAGTGCTAGAGATGATCTAGCGGGCACAGATACGCAGTATTTT. Its translation: CSARDDLAGTDTQYF.

Ten or more counts support this clonotype. The chain uses TRBV6-4 and TRBJ1-1; D not certain. Germline CDR1 and CDR2: MRHNA and SNTAGT. Deletions cut 6 bases from V and 6 bases from J, with 17 bases between. The CDR3 has 14 amino acids. The CDR3 region has the DNA TGTGCCAGCAGCGTATCTTACGGGGTGGCTGAAGCTTTCTTT. Translated: CASSVSYGVAEAFF.

The chain links TRBV20-1 to TRBJ1-5; D is unclear. Trimming stripped 3 bases from V and 3 bases from J, with 6 bases between. Germline CDR1 DFQATT, CDR2 SNEGSKA (reference sequence). The CDR3 has 12 amino acids. CDR3 region: CSASGNNQPQHF. The CDR3 region has the DNA TGCAGTGCTAGCGGGAACAATCAGCCCCAGCATTTT.

This clonotype appeared many times. The V and J genes are TRBV7-8 and TRBJ2-7; 10 positions agree with TRBD2. V was clipped by 5 bases and J by 3 bases; unmatched bases: 10. There are 16 residues in the CDR3. In germline, CDR1 is SGHVS, CDR2 FQNEAQ. The CDR3 loop reads CASSPGLAGEYYEQYF. The CDR3 DNA reads as TGTGCCAGCAGCCCCGGGCTAGCGGGAGAATACTACGAGCAGTACTTC.

Ten or more counts support this clonotype. This chain uses TRBV5-6 with TRBJ2-3; no clear D gene. The CDR3 loop spans 12 amino acids. The germline V gene encodes CDR1 SGHDT and CDR2 YYEEEE. Deletions cut 3 bases from V and 5 bases from J, with 7 bases between. The DNA for the CDR3 is TGTGCCAGCAGCTGGAAAGAAGATACGCAGTATTTT. Protein product: CASSWKEDTQYF.

The V and J genes are TRBV30 and TRBJ2-5, with D hard to call. This CDR3 contains 13 residues. Trimming removed 5 bases from V and 2 bases from J, with 12 bases in between. Germline V gene data show CDR1 as GTSNPN and CDR2 as SVGIG (reference sequence). CDR3: CAWALDLQETQYF. In nucleotides, the CDR3 is TGTGCCTGGGCACTGGACCTTCAAGAGACCCAGTACTTC.